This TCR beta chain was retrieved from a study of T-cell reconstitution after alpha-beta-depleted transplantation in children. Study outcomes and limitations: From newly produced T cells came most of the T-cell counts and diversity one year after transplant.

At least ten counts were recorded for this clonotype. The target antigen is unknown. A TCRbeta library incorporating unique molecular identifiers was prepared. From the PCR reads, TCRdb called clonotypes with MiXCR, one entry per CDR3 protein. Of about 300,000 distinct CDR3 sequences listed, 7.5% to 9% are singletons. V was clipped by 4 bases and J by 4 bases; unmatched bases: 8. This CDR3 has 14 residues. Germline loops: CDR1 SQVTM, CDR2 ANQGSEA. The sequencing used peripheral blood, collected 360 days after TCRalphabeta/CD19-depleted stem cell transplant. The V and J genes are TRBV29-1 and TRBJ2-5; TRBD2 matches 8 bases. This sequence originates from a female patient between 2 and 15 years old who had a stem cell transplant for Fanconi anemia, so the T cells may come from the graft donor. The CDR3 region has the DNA TGCAGCGTTGTTTTGCGGGGGGTCGGAGAGACCCAGTACTTC. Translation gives CSVVLRGVGETQYF.